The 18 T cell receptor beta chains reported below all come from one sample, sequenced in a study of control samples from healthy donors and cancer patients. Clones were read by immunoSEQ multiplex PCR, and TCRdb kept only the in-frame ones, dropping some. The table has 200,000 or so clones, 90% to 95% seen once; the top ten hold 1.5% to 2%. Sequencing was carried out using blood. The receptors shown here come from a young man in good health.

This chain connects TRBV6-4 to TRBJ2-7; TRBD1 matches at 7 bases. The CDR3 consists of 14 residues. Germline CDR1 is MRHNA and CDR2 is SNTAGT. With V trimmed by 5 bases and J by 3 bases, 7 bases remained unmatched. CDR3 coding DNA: TGTGCCAGCAGTCCCGGGACAGCGGACTACGAGCAGTACTTC. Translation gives CASSPGTADYEQYF.

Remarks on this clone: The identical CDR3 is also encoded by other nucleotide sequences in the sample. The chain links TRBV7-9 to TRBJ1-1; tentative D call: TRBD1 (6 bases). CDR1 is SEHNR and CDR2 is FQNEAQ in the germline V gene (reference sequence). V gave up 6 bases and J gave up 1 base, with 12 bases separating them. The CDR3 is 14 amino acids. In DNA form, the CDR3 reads TGTGCCAGCAGTCCACGGACAGCGAACACTGAAGCTTTCTTT. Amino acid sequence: CASSPRTANTEAFF.

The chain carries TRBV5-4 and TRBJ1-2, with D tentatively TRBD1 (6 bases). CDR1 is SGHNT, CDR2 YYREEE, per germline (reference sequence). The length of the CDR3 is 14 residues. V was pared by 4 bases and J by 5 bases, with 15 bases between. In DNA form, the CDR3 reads TGTGCCAGCAGCAGGGGGACTGTCAATTATGGCTACACCTTC. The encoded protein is CASSRGTVNYGYTF.

The CDR3 protein is CASSLGRRVYGYTF. For the CDR3, the DNA is TGTGCCAGCAGCTTAGGGAGGCGGGTCTATGGCTACACCTTC. The gene calls are TRBV7-2 and TRBJ1-2; D uncertain. V lost 1 base and J lost 4, with 10 bases in between. The germline V gene has CDR1 SGHTA and CDR2 FQGNSA. CDR3 size: 14 residues.

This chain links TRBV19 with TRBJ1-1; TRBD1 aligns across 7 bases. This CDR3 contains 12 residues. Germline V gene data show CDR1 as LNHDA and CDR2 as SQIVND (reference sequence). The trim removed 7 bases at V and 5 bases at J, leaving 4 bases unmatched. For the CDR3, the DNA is TGTGCCAGTACCGACAGGGATACTGAAGCTTTCTTT. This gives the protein CASTDRDTEAFF.

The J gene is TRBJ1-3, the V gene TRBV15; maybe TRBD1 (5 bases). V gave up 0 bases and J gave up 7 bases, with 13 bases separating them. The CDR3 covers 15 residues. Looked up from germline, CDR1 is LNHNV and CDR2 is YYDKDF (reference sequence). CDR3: CATSRDLGGRNTIYF. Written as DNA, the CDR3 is TGTGCCACCAGCAGAGATCTGGGGGGTCGGAACACCATATATTTT.

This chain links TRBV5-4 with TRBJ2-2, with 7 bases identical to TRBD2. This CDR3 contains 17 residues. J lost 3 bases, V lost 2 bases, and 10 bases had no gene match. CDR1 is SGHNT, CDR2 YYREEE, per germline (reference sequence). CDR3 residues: CASSFVLAGEDTGELFF. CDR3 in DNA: TGTGCCAGCAGCTTTGTGTTGGCGGGGGAGGACACCGGGGAGCTGTTTTTT.

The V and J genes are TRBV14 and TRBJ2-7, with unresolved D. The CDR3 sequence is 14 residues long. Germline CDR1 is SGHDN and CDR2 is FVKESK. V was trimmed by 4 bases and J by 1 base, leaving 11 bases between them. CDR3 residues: CASSPKSRSYEQYF. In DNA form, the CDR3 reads TGTGCCAGCAGCCCGAAGTCGAGGTCCTACGAGCAGTACTTC.

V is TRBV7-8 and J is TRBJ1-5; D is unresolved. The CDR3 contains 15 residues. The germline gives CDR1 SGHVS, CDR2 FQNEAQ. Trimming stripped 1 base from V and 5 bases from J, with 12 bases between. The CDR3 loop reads CASSLEAASYQPQHF. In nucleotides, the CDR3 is TGTGCCAGCAGCTTAGAAGCGGCTTCTTATCAGCCCCAGCATTTT.

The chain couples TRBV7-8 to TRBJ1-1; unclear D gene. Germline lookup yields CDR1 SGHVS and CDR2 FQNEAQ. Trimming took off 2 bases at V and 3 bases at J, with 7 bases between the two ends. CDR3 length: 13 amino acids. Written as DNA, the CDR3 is TGTGCCAGCAGCTTACGGCCAGACACTGAAGCTTTCTTT. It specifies CASSLRPDTEAFF.

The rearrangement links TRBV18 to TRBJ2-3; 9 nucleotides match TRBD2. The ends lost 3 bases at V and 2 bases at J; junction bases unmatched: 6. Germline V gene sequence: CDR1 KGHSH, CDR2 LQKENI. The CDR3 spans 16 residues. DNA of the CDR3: TGTGCCAGCTCACCTGTCCTAGCGGGGAACACAGATACGCAGTATTTT. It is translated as CASSPVLAGNTDTQYF.

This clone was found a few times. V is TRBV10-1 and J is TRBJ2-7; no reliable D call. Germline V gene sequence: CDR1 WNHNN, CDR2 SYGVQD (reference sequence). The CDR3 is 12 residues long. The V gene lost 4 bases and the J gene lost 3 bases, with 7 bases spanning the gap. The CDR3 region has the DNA TGCGCCAGCAGTGGCAATAGCTACGAGCAGTACTTC. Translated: CASSGNSYEQYF.

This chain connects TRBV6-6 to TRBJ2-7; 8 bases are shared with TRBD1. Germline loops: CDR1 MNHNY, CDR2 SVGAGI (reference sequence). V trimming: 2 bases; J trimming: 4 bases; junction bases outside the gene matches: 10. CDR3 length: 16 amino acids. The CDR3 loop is CASSYKSGQGLYEQYF. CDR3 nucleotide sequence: TGTGCCAGCAGTTACAAGTCCGGACAGGGATTATACGAGCAGTACTTC.

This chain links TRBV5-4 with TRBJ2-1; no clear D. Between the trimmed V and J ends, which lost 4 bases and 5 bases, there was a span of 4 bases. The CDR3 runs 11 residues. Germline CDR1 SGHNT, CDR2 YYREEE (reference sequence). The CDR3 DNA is TGTGCCAGCAGCATCAACAATGAGCAGTTCTTC. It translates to CASSINNEQFF.

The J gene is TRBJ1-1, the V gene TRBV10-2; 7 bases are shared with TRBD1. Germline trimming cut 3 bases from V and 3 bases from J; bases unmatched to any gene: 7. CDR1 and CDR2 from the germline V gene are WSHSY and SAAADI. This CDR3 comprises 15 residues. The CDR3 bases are TGCGCCAGCAGTGACCGGGACAGACAAGACACTGAAGCTTTCTTT. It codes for CASSDRDRQDTEAFF.

For the CDR3, the DNA is TGCAGTGCTAGTTCTGGGACAACTAACTATGGCTACACCTTC. Protein product: CSASSGTTNYGYTF. The rearrangement uses TRBV20-1 and TRBJ1-2; possible D gene TRBD1, 6 bases. This CDR3 is built from 14 residues. Trimming pared 3 bases from V and 0 bases from J, leaving 11 bases between. Germline CDR1 and CDR2: DFQATT and SNEGSKA (reference sequence).

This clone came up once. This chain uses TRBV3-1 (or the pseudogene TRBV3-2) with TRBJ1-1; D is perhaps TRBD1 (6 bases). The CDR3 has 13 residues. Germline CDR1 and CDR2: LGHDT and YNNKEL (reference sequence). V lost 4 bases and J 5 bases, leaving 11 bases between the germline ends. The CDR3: CASSRGGATEAFF. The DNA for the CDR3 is TGTGCCAGCAGCCGCGGGGGCGCGACTGAAGCTTTCTTT.

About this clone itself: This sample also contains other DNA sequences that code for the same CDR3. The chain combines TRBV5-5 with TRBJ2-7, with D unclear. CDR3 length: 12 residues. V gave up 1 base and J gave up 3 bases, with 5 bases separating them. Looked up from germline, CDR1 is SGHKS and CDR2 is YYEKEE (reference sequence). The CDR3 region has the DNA TGTGCCAGCAGCTTGACAAACTACGAGCAGTACTTC. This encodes CASSLTNYEQYF.